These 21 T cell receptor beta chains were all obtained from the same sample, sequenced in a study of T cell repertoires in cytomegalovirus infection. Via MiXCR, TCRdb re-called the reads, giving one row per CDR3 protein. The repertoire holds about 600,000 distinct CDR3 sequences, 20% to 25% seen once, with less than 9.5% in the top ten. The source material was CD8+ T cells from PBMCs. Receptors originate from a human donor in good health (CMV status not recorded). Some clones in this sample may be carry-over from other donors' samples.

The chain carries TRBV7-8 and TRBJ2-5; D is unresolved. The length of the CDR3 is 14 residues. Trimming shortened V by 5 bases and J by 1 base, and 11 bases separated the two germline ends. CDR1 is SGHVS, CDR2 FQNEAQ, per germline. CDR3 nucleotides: TGTGCCAGCAGCCCCTTTGACATCCAAGAGACCCAGTACTTC. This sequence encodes CASSPFDIQETQYF. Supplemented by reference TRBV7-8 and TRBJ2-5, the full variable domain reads GAGVSQSPRYKVAKRGQDVALRCDPISGHVSLFWYQQALGQGPEFLTYFQNEAQLDKSGLPSDRFFAERPEGSVSTLKIQRTQQEDSAVYLCASSPFDIQETQYFGPGTRLLVL.

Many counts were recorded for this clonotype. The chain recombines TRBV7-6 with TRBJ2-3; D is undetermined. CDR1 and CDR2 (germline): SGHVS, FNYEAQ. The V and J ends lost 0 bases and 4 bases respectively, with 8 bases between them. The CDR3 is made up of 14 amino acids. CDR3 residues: CASSLALSADTQYF. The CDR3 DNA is TGTGCCAGCAGCTTAGCGCTCTCGGCAGATACGCAGTATTTT.

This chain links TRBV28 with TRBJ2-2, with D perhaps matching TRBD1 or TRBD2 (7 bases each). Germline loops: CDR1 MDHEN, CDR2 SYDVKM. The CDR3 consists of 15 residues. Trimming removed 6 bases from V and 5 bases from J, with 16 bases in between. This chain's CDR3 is CASSYRQGGTGELFF. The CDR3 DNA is TGTGCCAGCAGCTATCGACAGGGAGGGACCGGGGAGCTGTTTTTT.

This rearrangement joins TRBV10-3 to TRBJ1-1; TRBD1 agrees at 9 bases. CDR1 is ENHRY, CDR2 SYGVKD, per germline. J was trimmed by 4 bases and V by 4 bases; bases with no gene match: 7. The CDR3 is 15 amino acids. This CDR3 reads CAISATGGAGTEAFF. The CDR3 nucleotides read TGTGCCATCAGTGCCACAGGGGGCGCCGGCACTGAAGCTTTCTTT.

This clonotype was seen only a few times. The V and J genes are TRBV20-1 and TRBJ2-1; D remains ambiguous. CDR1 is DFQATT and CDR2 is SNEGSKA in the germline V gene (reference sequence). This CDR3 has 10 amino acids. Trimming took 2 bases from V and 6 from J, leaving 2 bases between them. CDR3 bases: TGCAGTGCTAGACCCAATGAGCAGTTCTTC. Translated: CSARPNEQFF.

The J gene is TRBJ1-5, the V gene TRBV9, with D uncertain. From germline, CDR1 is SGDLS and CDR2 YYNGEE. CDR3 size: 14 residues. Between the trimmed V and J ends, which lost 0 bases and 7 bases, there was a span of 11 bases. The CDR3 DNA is TGTGCCAGCAGCGTAGACCAAGGAGGCCAGCCCCAGCATTTT. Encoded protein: CASSVDQGGQPQHF.

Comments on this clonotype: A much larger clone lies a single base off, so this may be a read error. CDR3 bases: TGTGCCGGCACCCTAGGACAGACAGATCAGCCCCAGCATTTT. Translating gives CAGTLGQTDQPQHF. The V gene is TRBV12-3 or TRBV12-4, the J gene TRBJ1-5; the D gene is possibly TRBD1 (6 bases). There are 14 residues in the CDR3. Trimming stripped 11 bases from V and 5 bases from J, with 19 bases between.

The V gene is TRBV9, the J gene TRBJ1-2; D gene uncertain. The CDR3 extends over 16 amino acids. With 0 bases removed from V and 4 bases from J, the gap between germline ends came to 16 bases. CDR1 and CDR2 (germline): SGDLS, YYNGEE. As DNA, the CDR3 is TGTGCCAGCAGCGTAGATGCGACACCAACCTTCTATGGCTACACCTTC. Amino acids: CASSVDATPTFYGYTF.

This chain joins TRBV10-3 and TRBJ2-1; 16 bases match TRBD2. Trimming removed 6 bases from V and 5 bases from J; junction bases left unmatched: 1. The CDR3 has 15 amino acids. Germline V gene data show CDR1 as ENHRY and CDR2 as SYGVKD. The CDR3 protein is CAIRGTSGGDNEQFF. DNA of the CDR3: TGTGCCATCAGAGGGACTAGCGGGGGGGACAATGAGCAGTTCTTC.

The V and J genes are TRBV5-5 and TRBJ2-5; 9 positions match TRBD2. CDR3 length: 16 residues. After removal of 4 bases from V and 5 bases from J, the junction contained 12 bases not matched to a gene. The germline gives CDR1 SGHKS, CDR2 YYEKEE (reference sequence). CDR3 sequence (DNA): TGTGCCAGCAGCCGCAGGGAGCTAGCGGGGTTGGAGACCCAGTACTTC. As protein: CASSRRELAGLETQYF.

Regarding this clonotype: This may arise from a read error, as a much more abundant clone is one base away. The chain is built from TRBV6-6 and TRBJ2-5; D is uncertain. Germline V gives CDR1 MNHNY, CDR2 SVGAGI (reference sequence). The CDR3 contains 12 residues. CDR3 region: CVSSYSPETQYF. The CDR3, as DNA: TGTGTCAGCAGTTACTCGCCAGAGACCCAGTACTTC.

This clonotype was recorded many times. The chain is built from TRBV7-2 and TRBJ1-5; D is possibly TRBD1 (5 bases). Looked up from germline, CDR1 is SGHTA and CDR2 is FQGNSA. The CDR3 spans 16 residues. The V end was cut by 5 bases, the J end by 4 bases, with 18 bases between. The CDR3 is CASSLRGEFQNQPQHF. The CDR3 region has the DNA TGTGCCAGCAGCCTGCGAGGGGAGTTCCAAAATCAGCCCCAGCATTTT.

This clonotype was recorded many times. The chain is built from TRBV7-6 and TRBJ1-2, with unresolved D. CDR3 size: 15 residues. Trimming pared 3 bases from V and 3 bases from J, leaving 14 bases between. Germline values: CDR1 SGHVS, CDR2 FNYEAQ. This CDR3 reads CASSLVKEGDYGYTF. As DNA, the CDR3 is TGTGCCAGCAGCTTGGTGAAGGAGGGTGACTATGGCTACACCTTC.

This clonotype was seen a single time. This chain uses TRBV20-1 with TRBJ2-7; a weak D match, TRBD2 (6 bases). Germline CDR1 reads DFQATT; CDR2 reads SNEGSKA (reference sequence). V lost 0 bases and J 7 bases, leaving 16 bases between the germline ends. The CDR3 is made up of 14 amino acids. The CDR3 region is CSARDIGPAGEQYF. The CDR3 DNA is TGCAGTGCTAGAGATATAGGACCCGCGGGAGAGCAGTACTTC.

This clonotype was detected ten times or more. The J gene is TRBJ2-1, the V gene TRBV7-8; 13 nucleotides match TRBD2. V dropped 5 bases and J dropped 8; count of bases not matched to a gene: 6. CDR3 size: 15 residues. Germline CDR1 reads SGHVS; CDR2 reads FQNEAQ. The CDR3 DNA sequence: TGTGCCAGCAGCGTTACTAGCGGGGGGGCCGATGAGCAGTTCTTC. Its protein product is CASSVTSGGADEQFF.

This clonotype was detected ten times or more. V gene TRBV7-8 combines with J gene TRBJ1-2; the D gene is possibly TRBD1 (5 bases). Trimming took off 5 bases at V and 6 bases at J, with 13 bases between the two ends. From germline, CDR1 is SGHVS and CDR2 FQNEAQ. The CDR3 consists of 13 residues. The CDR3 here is CASSPSRVDGYTF. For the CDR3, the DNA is TGTGCCAGCAGCCCATCCAGGGTAGATGGCTACACCTTC.

CDR3 DNA sequence: TGTGCCAGCAGTTCCCTGACTAGCGGGGGCCCAGATACGCAGTATTTT. This sequence encodes CASSSLTSGGPDTQYF. The chain combines TRBV28 with TRBJ2-3, with 12 bases matching TRBD2. The CDR3 is made up of 16 amino acids. Germline V CDR1 and CDR2: MDHEN, SYDVKM. J lost 4 bases, V lost 4 bases, and 6 bases had no gene match.

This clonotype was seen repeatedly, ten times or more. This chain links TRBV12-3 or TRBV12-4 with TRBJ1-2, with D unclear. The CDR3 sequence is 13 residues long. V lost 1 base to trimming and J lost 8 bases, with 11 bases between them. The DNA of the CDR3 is TGTGCCAGCAGTTTAGAACCTGAGTCGGGCTACACCTTC. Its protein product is CASSLEPESGYTF.

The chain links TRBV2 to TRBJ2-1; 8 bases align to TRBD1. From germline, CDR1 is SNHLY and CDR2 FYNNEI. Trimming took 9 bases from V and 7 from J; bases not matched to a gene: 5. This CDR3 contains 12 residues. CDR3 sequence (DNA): TGTGCCAGGGGACAGGTCCGTAATGAGCAGTTCTTC. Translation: CARGQVRNEQFF.

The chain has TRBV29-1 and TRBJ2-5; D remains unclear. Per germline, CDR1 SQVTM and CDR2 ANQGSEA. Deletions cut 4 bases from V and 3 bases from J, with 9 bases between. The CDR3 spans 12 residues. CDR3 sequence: CSVVPGEETQYF. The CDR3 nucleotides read TGCAGCGTTGTCCCCGGAGAAGAGACCCAGTACTTC.

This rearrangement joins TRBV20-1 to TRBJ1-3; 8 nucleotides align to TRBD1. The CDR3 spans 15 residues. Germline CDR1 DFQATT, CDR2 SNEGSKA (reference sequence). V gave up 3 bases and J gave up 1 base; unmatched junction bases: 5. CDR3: CSASSDRGSGNTIYF. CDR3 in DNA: TGCAGTGCTAGTAGCGACAGGGGTTCTGGAAACACCATATATTTT.